The 19 T cell receptor beta chains reported below all come from one sample, sequenced in a study of identical twins. MiXCR was run by TCRdb on the 5' RACE reads, yielding one entry per CDR3 protein. Seen here are 690,000 or so distinct CDR3 sequences, 8.5% to 9% observed once, and the top ten hold approximately 0.96%. This same sample was also part of a study on yellow fever vaccine responses in identical twins.

The sequencing sample was made of PBMCs. The receptor set was obtained from a woman in her late teens or twenties in good health.

This clonotype was observed many times. The chain recombines TRBV15 with TRBJ1-6; no firm D call. The V end was cut by 3 bases, the J end by 6 bases, with 12 bases between. Germline CDR1 is LNHNV and CDR2 is YYDKDF (reference sequence). CDR3 length: 15 amino acids. CDR3 DNA sequence: TGTGCCACCAGCAGCCCCTCGGAGTTTAATTCACCCCTCCACTTT. Protein product: CATSSPSEFNSPLHF.

This clonotype was counted many times. This chain uses TRBV12-3 or TRBV12-4 with TRBJ1-1, with D perhaps TRBD1 (5 bases). Trimming pared 8 bases from V and 5 bases from J, leaving 18 bases between. The CDR3 is 14 amino acids. In DNA, the CDR3 is TGTGCCAGCTTTCCGCAGGCCCGGGGGACTGAAGCTTTCTTT. Translation: CASFPQARGTEAFF.

In its sample, this clonotype was seen many times. This chain joins TRBV4-3 and TRBJ2-1; 8 bases match TRBD1. This CDR3 is built from 19 residues. CDR1 LGHNA and CDR2 YSLEER come from the germline V gene. V dropped 5 bases and J dropped 2; count of bases not matched to a gene: 17. CDR3 sequence (DNA): TGCGCCAGCAGCAAAAAAACCACCGGGACAGGAGCCACCTACAATGAGCAGTTCTTC. Residues: CASSKKTTGTGATYNEQFF.

The chain employs TRBV4-3 and TRBJ1-1; unclear D gene. There are 15 residues in the CDR3. V was cut by 1 base and J by 7 bases, with 16 bases left in between. From germline, CDR1 is LGHNA and CDR2 YSLEER. CDR3 sequence: CASSQGRVGVNEAFF. The CDR3 DNA reads as TGCGCCAGCAGCCAAGGGCGGGTAGGAGTAAATGAAGCTTTCTTT.

The chain carries TRBV11-1 and TRBJ2-7; the D is unclear. The CDR3 is 18 residues long. The V end lost 0 bases, the J end lost 0 bases, and 18 bases lay between the germline ends. CDR1 and CDR2 from the germline V gene are SGHAT and FQDESV (reference sequence). The CDR3: CASSLAVTRLLSSYEQYF. The DNA for the CDR3 is TGTGCCAGCAGCTTAGCGGTGACTCGCTTATTAAGCTCCTACGAGCAGTACTTC.

This clonotype was seen a handful of times. The chain joins TRBV3-1 to TRBJ2-1; D gene uncertain. Germline V gives CDR1 LGHDT, CDR2 YNNKEL (reference sequence). The CDR3 loop spans 16 amino acids. The V gene lost 3 bases and the J gene lost 8 bases, with 20 bases spanning the gap. This CDR3 reads CASSQFSRTTSDEQFF. The CDR3 DNA sequence: TGTGCCAGCAGCCAGTTCTCTAGAACAACTTCCGATGAGCAGTTCTTC.

This clonotype was counted only a few times. The chain uses TRBV6-6 and TRBJ1-6; weak D call: TRBD1 (5 bases). The length of the CDR3 is 13 residues. Trimming pared 6 bases from V and 6 bases from J, leaving 9 bases between. Germline V gives CDR1 MNHNY, CDR2 SVGAGI (reference sequence). In DNA form, the CDR3 reads TGTGCCAGCAGGGAGCAGGGTAATTCACCCCTCCACTTT. Encoded protein: CASREQGNSPLHF.

The chain uses TRBV24-1 and TRBJ2-1; 9 bases align to TRBD2. This CDR3 spans 16 amino acids. Looked up from germline, CDR1 is KGHDR and CDR2 is SFDVKD. Trimming removed 2 bases from V and 6 bases from J; junction bases left unmatched: 7. The DNA for the CDR3 is TGTGCCACCAGTGATTCGGGACTAGCTGGAGGCAATGAGCAGTTCTTC. It encodes CATSDSGLAGGNEQFF.

This clonotype was picked up a small number of times. The rearrangement uses TRBV15 and TRBJ2-3; D unclear. CDR3 length equals 13 residues. The V end was cut by 2 bases, the J end by 4 bases, with 7 bases between. Looked up from germline, CDR1 is LNHNV and CDR2 is YYDKDF (reference sequence). The CDR3 nucleotides read TGTGCCACCAGCAGACAGAAAGCAGATACGCAGTATTTT. Protein: CATSRQKADTQYF.

This clonotype occurred a few times. This chain joins TRBV7-2 and TRBJ2-6; 7 bases line up with TRBD1. This CDR3 comprises 15 residues. In germline, CDR1 is SGHTA, CDR2 FQGNSA. V gave up 3 bases and J gave up 2 bases; unmatched junction bases: 1. The CDR3 is CASSFDRAGANVLTF. CDR3 bases: TGTGCCAGCAGCTTTGACAGGGCTGGGGCCAACGTCCTGACTTTC.

This clonotype was seen many times. The CDR3 protein is CASSDGLSNQPQHF. CDR3 nucleotide sequence: TGCGCCAGCAGCGACGGGCTCAGTAATCAGCCCCAGCATTTT. V gene TRBV5-1 combines with J gene TRBJ1-5, with unresolved D. Germline V gives CDR1 SGHRS, CDR2 YFSETQ. Trimming shortened V by 4 bases and J by 4 bases, and 12 bases separated the two germline ends. This CDR3 has 14 amino acids.

The chain has TRBV3-1 and TRBJ2-3; the D gene is possibly TRBD2 (6 bases). Trimming stripped 3 bases from V and 5 bases from J, with 9 bases between. This CDR3 region has 13 residues. CDR1 and CDR2 from the germline V gene are LGHDT and YNNKEL (reference sequence). The CDR3 spells CASSHLSGDTQYF. The CDR3 coding sequence is TGTGCCAGCAGCCACCTTAGCGGAGATACGCAGTATTTT.

The chain links TRBV20-1 to TRBJ2-7, with D hard to call. CDR3 length equals 14 residues. Germline lookup yields CDR1 DFQATT and CDR2 SNEGSKA (reference sequence). V lost 3 bases and J 1 base, leaving 13 bases between the germline ends. Here the CDR3 DNA reads TGCAGTGCTAGTGCGGCAGAGAGATCCTACGAGCAGTACTTC. Its protein is CSASAAERSYEQYF.

This clonotype was observed a handful of times. The chain couples TRBV27 to TRBJ2-2; D might be TRBD1 (6 bases). The germline V gene has CDR1 MNHEY and CDR2 SMNVEV (reference sequence). The CDR3 loop spans 16 amino acids. The V end was cut by 5 bases, the J end by 2 bases, with 15 bases between. CDR3 nucleotide sequence: TGTGCCAGCAGTCTTATGCCGGGACACAACACCGGGGAGCTGTTTTTT. This codes for CASSLMPGHNTGELFF.

This chain joins TRBV2 and TRBJ2-5; 10 nucleotides line up with TRBD2. Germline V CDR1 and CDR2: SNHLY, FYNNEI. J was trimmed by 0 bases and V by 0 bases; bases with no gene match: 4. The CDR3 runs to 17 residues. The CDR3 coding sequence is TGTGCCAGCAGTGAAGCCCCTAGCGGGGGTTACCAAGAGACCCAGTACTTC. It translates to CASSEAPSGGYQETQYF. Filled out from reference TRBV2 and TRBJ2-5, the complete variable domain reads EPEVTQTPSHQVTQMGQEVILRCVPISNHLYFYWYRQILGQKVEFLVSFYNNEISEKSEIFDDQFSVERPDGSNFTLKIRSTKLEDSAMYFCASSEAPSGGYQETQYFGPGTRLLVL.

The gene calls are TRBV28 and TRBJ2-1, with D hard to call. The CDR3 totals 15 residues. Between the trimmed V and J ends, which lost 10 bases and 0 bases, there was a span of 16 bases. Per the germline V gene, CDR1 is MDHEN and CDR2 is SYDVKM. As DNA, the CDR3 is TGTGCCACCATTAGTCGCGAGAGCTCCTACAATGAGCAGTTCTTC. Protein sequence: CATISRESSYNEQFF.

This clonotype was seen a few times. The chain combines TRBV20-1 with TRBJ2-4; the D gene could be TRBD1 or TRBD2 (6 bases each). The CDR3 extends over 13 amino acids. Germline V gene sequence: CDR1 DFQATT, CDR2 SNEGSKA (reference sequence). V was cut by 3 bases and J by 7 bases, with 13 bases left in between. Here the CDR3 DNA reads TGCAGTGCTAGGGGGGCGGGAATGAACATTCAGTACTTC. It translates to CSARGAGMNIQYF.

This chain links TRBV20-1 with TRBJ2-1; TRBD2 matches at 7 bases. V was pared by 0 bases and J by 6 bases, with 5 bases of the junction left unmatched. CDR1 is DFQATT, CDR2 SNEGSKA, per germline (reference sequence). CDR3 length: 14 residues. The CDR3 loop reads CSARDPREVNEQFF. DNA for the CDR3: TGCAGTGCTAGAGATCCCCGGGAGGTCAATGAGCAGTTCTTC.

This clonotype showed up just a few times. The chain is built from TRBV3-1 and TRBJ2-6; D unclear. This CDR3 is 17 amino acids long. The V end was cut by 3 bases, the J end by 0 bases, with 12 bases between. Germline CDR1 and CDR2: LGHDT and YNNKEL (reference sequence). The CDR3 DNA is TGTGCCAGCAGCCACAGGAGCAGTTTCTCTGGGGCCAACGTCCTGACTTTC. Translating gives CASSHRSSFSGANVLTF.